These T cell receptor beta chains were read from a single sample in a study of cytomegalovirus exposure and HLA in healthy donors. Assay: immunoSEQ multiplex PCR; the TCRdb copy retains only in-frame clones and omits some. This sample has around 200,000 clones, with around 76% found just once. Input material: PBMCs. The receptors were sampled from a man aged 25-40 years in good health and CMV-seronegative. Both conserved end residues are part of each CDR3. D genes are given only for firm matches. Some rows have no size entry. The others give once, few or many, or a class for an expanded clone.

size: -; D: TRBD1; V: TRBV4-1; J: TRBJ2-7; DNA: TGCGCCAGCAGCCAAGAGTGGACAGGGGACTACGAGCAGTACTTC; CDR3: CASSQEWTGDYEQYF
size: -; D: TRBD2; V: TRBV28; J: TRBJ2-1; DNA: TGTGCCAGCAGGTCTTCTAGCGGGAGTGGTAATGAGCAGTTCTTC; CDR3: CASRSSSGSGNEQFF
size: -; D: TRBD2; V: TRBV6-1; J: TRBJ2-1; DNA: TGTGCCAGCACCGGGACTAGCGGGTACAATGAGCAGTTCTTC; CDR3: CASTGTSGYNEQFF
size: -; D: -; V: TRBV9; J: TRBJ2-3; DNA: TGTGCCAGCAGCGTAGAGGCGGGACAGAAAGCAGATACGCAGTATTTT; CDR3: CASSVEAGQKADTQYF
size: -; D: -; V: TRBV4-1; J: TRBJ2-7; DNA: TGCGCCAGCAGCCAGACAGAACTACTCTCCTACGAGCAGTACTTC; CDR3: CASSQTELLSYEQYF
size: -; D: -; V: TRBV19; J: TRBJ1-5; DNA: TGTGCCAGTAGGGGTGACTATAGCAATCAGCCCCAGCATTTT; CDR3: CASRGDYSNQPQHF
size: -; D: -; V: TRBV18; J: TRBJ2-2; DNA: TGTGCCAGCTCGACCACGCAGGGGTACACCGGGGAGCTGTTTTTT; CDR3: CASSTTQGYTGELFF
size: -; D: -; V: TRBV9; J: TRBJ2-1; DNA: TGTGCCAGCAGCGTAGGCGGTCAGATTTACAATGAGCAGTTCTTC; CDR3: CASSVGGQIYNEQFF
size: -; D: TRBD1; V: TRBV19; J: TRBJ2-3; DNA: TGTGCCAGTAGTTTGGACAGGGTTTTTGATACGCAGTATTTT; CDR3: CASSLDRVFDTQYF
size: -; D: TRBD1; V: TRBV6-1; J: TRBJ1-5; DNA: TGTGCCGGGGCACCGGGACAGAATCAGCCCCAGCATTTT; CDR3: CAGAPGQNQPQHF
size: -; D: -; V: TRBV7-2; J: TRBJ1-4; DNA: TGTGGCACGTCCGGGGGGCCTAATGAAAAACTGTTTTTT; CDR3: CGTSGGPNEKLFF
size: -; D: TRBD2; V: TRBV11-2; J: TRBJ2-5; DNA: TGTGCCAGCAGCCCCCGGACTAGCGGGATTTCTCCCGAGACCCAGTACTTC; CDR3: CASSPRTSGISPETQYF
size: -; D: TRBD1; V: TRBV5-1; J: TRBJ2-2; DNA: TGCGCCAGCAGCCTACAGGGGGCCGGGGAGCTGTTTTTT; CDR3: CASSLQGAGELFF
size: -; D: -; V: TRBV12-5; J: TRBJ1-1; DNA: TGTGCTAGTGGTTTGGTAAACTCTGAAGCTTTCTTT; CDR3: CASGLVNSEAFF
size: few; D: TRBD2; V: TRBV4-1; J: TRBJ2-7; DNA: TGCGCCAGCAGCCAAGAGGGACTAGCGGGGGCCTACGAGCAGTACTTC; CDR3: CASSQEGLAGAYEQYF
size: -; D: TRBD2; V: TRBV19; J: TRBJ2-3; DNA: TGTGCCAGTAGTACCAGACTAGCGGGATTGGCAGATACGCAGTATTTT; CDR3: CASSTRLAGLADTQYF
size: -; D: -; V: TRBV2; J: TRBJ2-7; DNA: TGTGCCACCGCGGGGACGGACTCCTACGAGCAGTACTTC; CDR3: CATAGTDSYEQYF
size: -; D: -; V: TRBV19; J: TRBJ1-5; DNA: TGTGCCAGTAGTATAGGCAGGGGAGTTCATCAGCCCCAGCATTTT; CDR3: CASSIGRGVHQPQHF
size: -; D: -; V: TRBV4-2; J: TRBJ1-2; DNA: TGTGCCAGCAGCCAAGGTACAGGGCAAATTAACTATGGCTACACCTTC; CDR3: CASSQGTGQINYGYTF
size: -; D: -; V: TRBV6-1; J: TRBJ1-2; DNA: TGTGCCAGCAGTGAAGCGCTGGGCAGAAACTATGGCTACACCTTC; CDR3: CASSEALGRNYGYTF
size: -; D: -; V: TRBV28; J: TRBJ2-7; DNA: -; CDR3: CASSSSGTGGSYEQYF
size: -; D: TRBD1; V: TRBV19; J: TRBJ2-7; DNA: TGTGCCAGTAGTATGACAGGGGAGCCCTACGAGCAGTACTTC; CDR3: CASSMTGEPYEQYF
size: -; D: TRBD1; V: TRBV27; J: TRBJ1-4; DNA: TGTGCCAGCAGGACAGGGGTTGGCGAAAAACTGTTTTTT; CDR3: CASRTGVGEKLFF
size: -; D: TRBD2; V: TRBV10-3; J: TRBJ2-7; DNA: TGTGCCATCAGTGAGTCGGGGACTAGCGTCTCCTACGAGCAGTACTTC; CDR3: CAISESGTSVSYEQYF
size: -; D: -; V: TRBV9; J: TRBJ2-7; DNA: TGTGCCAGCAGCACAGGTTATCAGGAGCAGTACTTC; CDR3: CASSTGYQEQYF
size: -; D: -; V: TRBV5-8; J: TRBJ2-5; DNA: TGTGCCAGCAGCTTGGGGGCAGGAAATTACCAAGAGACCCAGTACTTC; CDR3: CASSLGAGNYQETQYF
size: -; D: TRBD2; V: TRBV15; J: TRBJ2-7; DNA: TGTGCCACCAGCAGAGTCGATAGCGGGTTCTCCTCCTACGAGCAGTACTTC; CDR3: CATSRVDSGFSSYEQYF
size: -; D: -; V: TRBV4-1; J: TRBJ2-2; DNA: TGCGCCAGCAGCCAAGATAATGGCGGGGCCAACACCGGGGAGCTGTTTTTT; CDR3: CASSQDNGGANTGELFF
size: -; D: -; V: TRBV5-4; J: TRBJ2-7; DNA: TGTGCCAGCAGCCGCCTAGCCCTCTCCTCCTACGAGCAGTACTTC; CDR3: CASSRLALSSYEQYF
size: once; D: TRBD2; V: TRBV25-1; J: TRBJ2-7; DNA: TGTGCCAGCAGTCAGGGCGGGAGTCTCTTGTACGAGCAGTACTTC; CDR3: CASSQGGSLLYEQYF
size: -; D: -; V: TRBV6-5; J: TRBJ2-2; DNA: TGTGCCAGCAGGGAGACCGGGGAGCTGTTTTTT; CDR3: CASRETGELFF